A selection of T cell receptor beta chains follows, all from one sample in a study of cytomegalovirus exposure and HLA in healthy donors. Here immunoSEQ multiplex PCR was the method, and the copy in TCRdb shows in-frame clones only, minus some. This sample has around 78,000 clones; around 80% occur once, and the top ten carry 1.1%. Sample: PBMCs. All receptors derive from a male donor in good health and CMV-seronegative. CDR3s include the opening cysteine and the closing phenylalanine or tryptophan. D genes are given only for firm matches. Clone size appears in some rows only: once, few, many, or a class for an expanded clone.

>.|TRBV5-4|TRBJ2-5|TRBD1
TGTGCCAGCAGCTTACCGGGACAGGGTCAAGAGACCCAGTACTTC
CASSLPGQGQETQYF
>.|TRBV5-6|TRBJ1-2|TRBD1
TGTGCCAGCAACAAAGGACAGGGTCTCGACAGCTATGGCTACCCCTTC
CASNKGQGLDSYGYPF
>.|TRBV6-5|TRBJ2-7|TRBD2
TGTGCCAGCAAACAAGCGGGAGAGACCTACGAGCAGTACTTC
CASKQAGETYEQYF
>.|TRBV28|TRBJ1-5|.
TGTGCCAGCCAAAGGGGAGGGAGAAATCAGCCCCAGCATTTT
CASQRGGRNQPQHF
>few|TRBV9|TRBJ2-1|.
TGTGCCAGCAGCACGGTGGAGGACAATGAGCAGTTCTTC
CASSTVEDNEQFF
>.|TRBV7-3|TRBJ2-5|.
TGTGCCAGCAACCTAACCCGAGGCGGAGAGACCCAGTACTTC
CASNLTRGGETQYF
>.|TRBV7-9|TRBJ2-7|TRBD1
TGTGCCAGCAGCGGGACAGCTAGCTCCTACGAGCAGTACTTC
CASSGTASSYEQYF
>.|TRBV5-1|TRBJ2-7|TRBD2
TGCGCCAGCAGCTTGGCATCGTTGTCTAGCGGGAGCTACGAGCAGTACTTC
CASSLASLSSGSYEQYF
>.|TRBV7-9|TRBJ2-3|TRBD2
TGTGCCGCTAGCGGGGGGTACACAGATACGCAGTATTTT
CAASGGYTDTQYF
>.|TRBV5-4|TRBJ2-5|.
TGTGCCAGCAGCTTGGAGAGGGGGGGGACCCAGTACTTC
CASSLERGGTQYF
>.|TRBV7-9|TRBJ2-7|.
TGTGCCAGCAGCTTTGAAGCTTACGAGCAGTACTTC
CASSFEAYEQYF
>.|TRBV5-1|TRBJ2-2|TRBD1
TGCGCCAGCAGCTTGGACAGGGGGCGCGGGGAGCTGTTTTTT
CASSLDRGRGELFF
>.|TRBV7-2|TRBJ2-3|.
TGTGCCAGCAGCTTAGGATGGGTAGGGATGCACGGGGGAGATACGCAGTATTTT
CASSLGWVGMHGGDTQYF
>.|TRBV7-9|TRBJ1-6|.
TGTGCCAGCAGCCTCCCTGTAAATTCACCCCTCCACTTT
CASSLPVNSPLHF
>.|TRBV5-1|TRBJ2-3|TRBD2
TGCGCCAGCAGCTTGGACGGGGGGAGCACAGATACGCAGTATTTT
CASSLDGGSTDTQYF
>.|TRBV18|TRBJ2-3|TRBD2
TGTGCCAGCTCACCCCTAGCGGGAGGGCAAGGCACAGATACGCAGTATTTT
CASSPLAGGQGTDTQYF
>.|TRBV11-3|TRBJ2-1|TRBD2
TGTGCCAGCAGCTCCGGACTAGCGGGAGCGTCGTGGGATGAGCAGTTCTTC
CASSSGLAGASWDEQFF
>.|TRBV6-1|TRBJ2-5|.
TGTGCCAGCAGGCGATCTATCATCCAAGAGACCCAGTACTTC
CASRRSIIQETQYF
>.|TRBV9|TRBJ2-2|.
TGTGCCAGCAGCGCCATCACCGGGGAGCTGTTTTTT
CASSAITGELFF
>.|TRBV2|TRBJ2-5|.
TGTGCCAGCACGGTCCAAGAGACCCAGTACTTC
CASTVQETQYF
>.|TRBV9|TRBJ2-7|TRBD1
TGTGCCAGCAGCGAGGGACAGGGGTCCTACGAGCAGTACTTC
CASSEGQGSYEQYF
>.|TRBV19|TRBJ2-7|.
TGTGCCAGTAGTCTGGGACAAGGAGACTACGAGCAGTACTTC
CASSLGQGDYEQYF
>once|TRBV30|TRBJ1-5|TRBD1
TGTGCCTGGAGTATTGACAGGGTCCCACAGCCCCAGCATTTT
CAWSIDRVPQPQHF
>.|TRBV9|TRBJ2-5|.
TGTGCCAGCAGCGTAGGGAGGGAAGGAGAGACCCAGTACTTC
CASSVGREGETQYF
>.|TRBV6-8|TRBJ2-7|.
TGTGCCAGCAGTGGAGAGACAGCATACGAGCAGTACTTC
CASSGETAYEQYF
>.|TRBV2|TRBJ2-3|TRBD1
TGTGCCAGTAATCGTAGGGACAGGGGGCCAGATACGCAGTATTTT
CASNRRDRGPDTQYF
>once|TRBV10-3|TRBJ2-2|.
TGTGCCATCAGTGAGTCCGGGTCCAACACCGGGGAGCTGTTTTTT
CAISESGSNTGELFF